A single sample is the source of the 25 T cell receptor beta chains below, sequenced in a study of blood T cells in healthy people across ages. A second PCR, run for roughly 7 to 12 cycles, used a sample-barcoded 5' primer plus a J-beta primer mix. Using its own MiXCR run on the 5' RACE reads, TCRdb lists one record per CDR3 protein. The table has some 1.4 million distinct CDR3 sequences, about 40% seen once; the top ten hold approximately 7.9%. Input material: blood. These receptors were taken from a woman younger than 35 in good health.

This clonotype turned up a few times. V is TRBV27 and J is TRBJ1-2; D gene unclear. Trimming took 1 base from V and 6 from J, leaving 9 bases between them. CDR3 size: 13 residues. Germline V gene sequence: CDR1 MNHEY, CDR2 SMNVEV (reference sequence). For the CDR3, the DNA is TGTGCCAGCAGTTTATGGAGAGGCGATGGCTACACCTTC. This gives the protein CASSLWRGDGYTF.

This clonotype was detected a few times. This could be a read error, since a much larger clone is one nucleotide away. CDR3 residues: CSAPNEGRAIVGEQFF. The CDR3 DNA reads as TGCAGTGCTCCAAATGAGGGACGAGCGATAGTAGGCGAGCAGTTCTTC. This chain joins TRBV20-1 and TRBJ2-1; the D gene could be TRBD1 or TRBD2 (5 bases each). Trimming left V 5 bases short and J 10 bases short, with 27 bases between. This CDR3 is built from 16 residues. Germline V gene sequence: CDR1 DFQATT, CDR2 SNEGSKA (reference sequence).

The chain is built from TRBV21-1 and TRBJ2-5; the table names TRBD2, a call not compared with the DNA. TRBV21-1 counts as a pseudogene. The CDR3 loop spans 15 amino acids. CDR3 loop: CASSNLAGVKETQYF. The CDR3 DNA sequence: TGTGCCAGCAGCAATCTAGCGGGGGTCAAAGAGACCCAGTACTTC.

The gene calls are TRBV29-1 and TRBJ1-1, with D perhaps matching TRBD1 (5 bases). This CDR3 spans 15 amino acids. Deletions cut 0 bases from V and 4 bases from J, with 15 bases between. Germline CDR1 reads SQVTM; CDR2 reads ANQGSEA. CDR3 loop: CSVEDLGGESTEAFF. The CDR3 DNA sequence: TGCAGCGTTGAAGATCTTGGGGGTGAGAGCACTGAAGCTTTCTTT.

This clonotype was counted a few times. This rearrangement joins TRBV10-3 to TRBJ2-1; TRBD2 matches at 9 bases. Germline assignment: CDR1 ENHRY and CDR2 SYGVKD. There are 16 residues in the CDR3. J lost 3 bases, V lost 4 bases, and 7 bases had no gene match. CDR3 nucleotide sequence: TGTGCCATCAGTGGGGGTAGCGGGGGATTCTACAATGAGCAGTTCTTC. Residues: CAISGGSGGFYNEQFF.

This chain links TRBV6-5 with TRBJ2-1; D call uncertain. Trimming took 6 bases from V and 12 from J, leaving 15 bases between them. The germline V gene encodes CDR1 MNHEY and CDR2 SVGAGI. The CDR3 runs to 12 residues. The CDR3 reads CASSPISGTQFF. The CDR3 DNA reads as TGTGCCAGCAGCCCTATAAGTGGAACGCAGTTCTTC.

This clonotype occurred a few times. The gene calls are TRBV27 and TRBJ2-1; tentative D call: TRBD2 (7 bases). V lost 7 bases and J lost 7, with 23 bases in between. Looked up from germline, CDR1 is MNHEY and CDR2 is SMNVEV (reference sequence). This CDR3 has 16 amino acids. The CDR3 DNA is TGTGCCAGCACCAAGACAGGTTCTAGCGGAGGGAATGAGCAGTTCTTC. Residues: CASTKTGSSGGNEQFF.

A few counts support this clonotype. The chain links TRBV15 to TRBJ1-5; the D is unclear. Germline CDR1 and CDR2: LNHNV and YYDKDF (reference sequence). Trimming took 3 bases from V and 2 from J, leaving 8 bases between them. The CDR3 spans 14 residues. CDR3 nucleotides: TGTGCCACCAGCAGCGGGTTGGGCAATCAGCCCCAGCATTTT. Translating gives CATSSGLGNQPQHF.

The V call is TRBV25-1, the J call TRBJ1-1; D remains ambiguous. The germline V and J ends were trimmed by 1 base and 1 base, with 10 bases remaining between them. This CDR3 is built from 15 residues. Germline values: CDR1 MGHDK, CDR2 SYGVNS. DNA of the CDR3: TGTGCCAGCAGTGAATTTAAGGGCCAGAACACTGAAGCTTTCTTT. This gives the protein CASSEFKGQNTEAFF.

CDR3 DNA: TGTGCCAGCAGCGTTGCTGGACTAACGGGGAAGCAGTACTTC. This codes for CASSVAGLTGKQYF. The chain employs TRBV11-1 and TRBJ2-5, with a tentative D call TRBD2 (6 bases). The V and J ends lost 5 bases and 11 bases respectively, with 21 bases between them. CDR1 is SGHAT, CDR2 FQDESV, per germline (reference sequence). The CDR3 extends over 14 amino acids.

The chain uses TRBV18 and TRBJ1-6, with D possibly matching TRBD1 (6 bases). CDR3 length: 15 amino acids. Germline CDR1 KGHSH, CDR2 LQKENI. V was shortened by 2 bases and J by 9 bases, with 14 bases between the two germline ends. The DNA for the CDR3 is TGTGCCAGCTCACCAGACAGGTCGTCGGGTTCACCCCTCCACTTT. Its translation: CASSPDRSSGSPLHF.

This clonotype showed up just a few times. The rearrangement uses TRBV20-1 and TRBJ2-1, with 8 bases lining up with TRBD1. The CDR3 consists of 16 residues. Unmatched junction bases numbered 6, after V lost 2 bases and J lost 0 bases. Looked up from germline, CDR1 is DFQATT and CDR2 is SNEGSKA (reference sequence). Here the CDR3 reads CSARLRTGSSYNEQFF. Here the CDR3 DNA reads TGCAGTGCTAGACTAAGGACAGGGAGCTCCTACAATGAGCAGTTCTTC.

This clonotype was counted a single time. The rearrangement joins TRBV2 to TRBJ2-4; D tentatively reads TRBD1 or TRBD2 (5 bases each). CDR1 SNHLY and CDR2 FYNNEI come from the germline V gene. The V end lost 3 bases, the J end lost 0 bases, and 18 bases lay between the germline ends. The CDR3 has 18 amino acids. This CDR3 reads CASSDRERGPLAKNIQYF. The DNA of the CDR3 is TGTGCCAGCAGTGACCGTGAGAGGGGCCCTCTAGCCAAAAACATTCAGTACTTC.

The V gene is TRBV7-3, the J gene TRBJ2-2; possible D gene TRBD1, 7 bases. V lost 6 bases and J 0 bases, leaving 14 bases between the germline ends. From germline, CDR1 is SGHTA and CDR2 FQGTGA. The CDR3 runs 16 residues. CDR3 nucleotide sequence: TGTGCCAGCAGTATCAGGGGGACTCCGAACACCGGGGAGCTGTTTTTT. This codes for CASSIRGTPNTGELFF.

This clonotype was observed many times. This chain uses TRBV27 with TRBJ2-4; D is uncertain. Trimming shortened V by 5 bases and J by 0 bases, and 11 bases separated the two germline ends. In germline, CDR1 is MNHEY, CDR2 SMNVEV (reference sequence). This CDR3 has 15 residues. CDR3 in amino acids: CASSPMMVAKNIQYF. The CDR3 DNA reads as TGTGCCAGCAGTCCGATGATGGTAGCCAAAAACATTCAGTACTTC.

The rearrangement uses TRBV20-1 and TRBJ2-4; TRBD2 might be the D (6 bases). The CDR3 sequence is 13 residues long. V lost 3 bases to trimming and J lost 13 bases, with 19 bases between them. CDR1 is DFQATT, CDR2 SNEGSKA, per germline (reference sequence). CDR3 sequence (DNA): TGCAGTGCTAGCCCCGGGACTGAGTCTCGACAGTACTTC. Its translation: CSASPGTESRQYF.

The rearrangement uses TRBV7-9 and TRBJ1-2, with unresolved D. Germline CDR1 SEHNR, CDR2 FQNEAQ (reference sequence). Trimming pared 6 bases from V and 4 bases from J, leaving 18 bases between. This CDR3 region has 15 residues. In nucleotides, the CDR3 is TGTGCCAGCAGTCCGGAGGCGGGCAGGAGCTATGGCTACACCTTC. It codes for CASSPEAGRSYGYTF.

This chain uses TRBV30 with TRBJ2-1; 7 bases are shared with TRBD1. Trimming took 6 bases from V and 3 from J; bases not matched to a gene: 8. Germline CDR1 is GTSNPN and CDR2 is SVGIG (reference sequence). The CDR3 spans 14 residues. This CDR3 is CACSTGTVYNEQFF. For the CDR3, the DNA is TGTGCCTGTTCCACCGGGACAGTCTACAATGAGCAGTTCTTC.

The chain has TRBV7-6 and TRBJ2-7, with TRBD1 as a possible D gene (7 bases). The germline gives CDR1 SGHVS, CDR2 FNYEAQ. The V end was cut by 7 bases, the J end by 4 bases, with 23 bases between. This CDR3 is built from 16 residues. CDR3 sequence (DNA): TGTGCCAGCACCCCTACTCCTCAGGGGGGAACGTACGAGCAGTACTTC. It is translated as CASTPTPQGGTYEQYF. Full variable domain (rest looked up from reference TRBV7-6 and TRBJ2-7): GAGVSQSPRYKVTKRGQDVALRCDPISGHVSLYWYRQALGQGPEFLTYFNYEAQQDKSGLPNDRFSAERPEGSISTLTIQRTEQRDSAMYRCASTPTPQGGTYEQYFGPGTRLTVT.

This clonotype came up a few times. The chain couples TRBV20-1 to TRBJ2-5, with 10 bases identical to TRBD2. V lost 3 bases, J lost 5 bases, and 3 bases stayed unmatched. This CDR3 has 13 amino acids. Germline V lookup: CDR1 DFQATT, CDR2 SNEGSKA (reference sequence). In DNA, the CDR3 is TGCAGTGCTAGGCTAGCGGGAGATGAGACCCAGTACTTC. This codes for CSARLAGDETQYF.

The chain is built from TRBV20-1 and TRBJ1-2; D is ambiguous. The CDR3 extends over 12 amino acids. Trimming took off 6 bases at V and 8 bases at J, with 16 bases between the two ends. CDR1 DFQATT and CDR2 SNEGSKA come from the germline V gene (reference sequence). The CDR3 nucleotides are TGCAGTGCGGGATCCCAGATATCGGGCTACACCTTC. The encoded protein is CSAGSQISGYTF.

Only a few counts were recorded for this clonotype. The chain has TRBV20-1 and TRBJ2-3; 10 nucleotides line up with TRBD1. There are 15 residues in the CDR3. Looked up from germline, CDR1 is DFQATT and CDR2 is SNEGSKA (reference sequence). The trim removed 6 bases at V and 2 bases at J, leaving 8 bases unmatched. The DNA for the CDR3 is TGCAGTGCACCCGGGACAGGGGATATCACAGATACGCAGTATTTT. Protein product: CSAPGTGDITDTQYF.

This clonotype was recorded once. The chain couples TRBV9 to TRBJ2-1; 7 nucleotides align to TRBD2. Germline CDR1 is SGDLS and CDR2 is YYNGEE. This CDR3 is 15 amino acids long. Trimming removed 7 bases from V and 6 bases from J; junction bases left unmatched: 13. The CDR3 coding sequence is TGTGCCAGCGGTAAGGCAGCGGGACCCATCAATGAGCAGTTCTTC. It encodes CASGKAAGPINEQFF.

The V and J genes are TRBV12-3 or TRBV12-4 and TRBJ1-1; TRBD1 matches at 8 bases. The CDR3 is 13 residues long. The V segment lost 3 bases and the J segment 6 bases; nucleotides outside the gene matches: 3. CDR3 sequence reads: CASSFTGGAEAFF. The CDR3 nucleotides are TGTGCCAGCAGTTTTACAGGGGGGGCTGAAGCTTTCTTT.

The J gene is TRBJ1-1, the V gene TRBV27, with TRBD1 matching over 7 bases. Germline V gene sequence: CDR1 MNHEY, CDR2 SMNVEV (reference sequence). Unmatched junction bases numbered 4, after V lost 2 bases and J lost 1 base. The CDR3 spans 15 residues. CDR3 DNA sequence: TGTGCCAGCAGTTTAGGTAACAGGGGGAACACTGAAGCTTTCTTT. Its protein is CASSLGNRGNTEAFF.